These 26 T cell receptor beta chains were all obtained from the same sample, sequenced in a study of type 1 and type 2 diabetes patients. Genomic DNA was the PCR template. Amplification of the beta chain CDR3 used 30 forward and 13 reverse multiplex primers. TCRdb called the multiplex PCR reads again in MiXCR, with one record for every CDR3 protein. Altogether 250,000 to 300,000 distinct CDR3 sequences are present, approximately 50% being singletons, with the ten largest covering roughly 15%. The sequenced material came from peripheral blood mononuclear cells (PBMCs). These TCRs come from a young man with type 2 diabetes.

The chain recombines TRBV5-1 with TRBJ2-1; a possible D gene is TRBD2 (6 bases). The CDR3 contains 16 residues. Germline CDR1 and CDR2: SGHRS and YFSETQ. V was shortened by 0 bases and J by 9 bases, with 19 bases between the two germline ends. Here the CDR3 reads CASSLGVTSLFVEQFF. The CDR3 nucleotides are TGCGCCAGCAGCTTGGGCGTTACTAGCTTGTTCGTTGAGCAGTTCTTC.

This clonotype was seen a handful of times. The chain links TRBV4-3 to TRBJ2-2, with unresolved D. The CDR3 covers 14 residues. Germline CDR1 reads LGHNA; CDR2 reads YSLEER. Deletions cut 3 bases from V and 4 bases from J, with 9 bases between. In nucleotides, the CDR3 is TGCGCCAGCAGCCAGATCGTTTCCACCGGGGAGCTGTTTTTT. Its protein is CASSQIVSTGELFF.

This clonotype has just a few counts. CDR3 DNA sequence: TGTGCCACCAGCAGAGATCTCGGCTCCTACAATGAGCAGTTCTTC. Its protein product is CATSRDLGSYNEQFF. V gene TRBV15 combines with J gene TRBJ2-1, with no clear D. Germline CDR1 is LNHNV and CDR2 is YYDKDF (reference sequence). The V and J ends lost 0 bases and 0 bases respectively, with 6 bases between them. CDR3 length equals 15 residues.

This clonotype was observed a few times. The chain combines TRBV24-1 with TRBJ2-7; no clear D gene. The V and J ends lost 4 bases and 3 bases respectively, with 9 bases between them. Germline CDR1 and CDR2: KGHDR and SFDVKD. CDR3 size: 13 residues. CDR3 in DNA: TGTGCCACCAGTGACCCAGGAAGCTACGAGCAGTACTTC. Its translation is CATSDPGSYEQYF.

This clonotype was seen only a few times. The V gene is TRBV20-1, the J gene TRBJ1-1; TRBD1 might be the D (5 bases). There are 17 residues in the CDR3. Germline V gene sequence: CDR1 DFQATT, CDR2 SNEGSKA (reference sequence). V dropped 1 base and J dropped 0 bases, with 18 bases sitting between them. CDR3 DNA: TGCAGTGCTAGAGTGGGACGGCCCCTTTACATGAACACTGAAGCTTTCTTT. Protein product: CSARVGRPLYMNTEAFF.

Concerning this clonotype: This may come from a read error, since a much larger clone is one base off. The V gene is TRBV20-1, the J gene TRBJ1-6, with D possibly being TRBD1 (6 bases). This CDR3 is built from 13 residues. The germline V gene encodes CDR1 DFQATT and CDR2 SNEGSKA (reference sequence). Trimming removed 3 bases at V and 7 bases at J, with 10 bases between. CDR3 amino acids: CSARGGTNSPLHF. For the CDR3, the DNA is TGCAGTGCTAGGGGGGGCACGAATTCACCCCTCCACTTT.

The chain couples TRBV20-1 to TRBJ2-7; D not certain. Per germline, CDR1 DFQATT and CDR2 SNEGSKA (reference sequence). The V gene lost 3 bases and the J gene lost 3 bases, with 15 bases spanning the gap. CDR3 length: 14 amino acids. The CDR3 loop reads CSARDLRYGYEQYF. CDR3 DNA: TGCAGTGCTAGGGACCTACGGTATGGCTACGAGCAGTACTTC.

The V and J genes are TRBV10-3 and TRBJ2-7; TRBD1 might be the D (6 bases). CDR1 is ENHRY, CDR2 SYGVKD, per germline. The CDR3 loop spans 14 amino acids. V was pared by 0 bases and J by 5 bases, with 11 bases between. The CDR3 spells CAISESGTHHEQYF. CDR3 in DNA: TGTGCCATCAGTGAGTCCGGGACACACCACGAGCAGTACTTC.

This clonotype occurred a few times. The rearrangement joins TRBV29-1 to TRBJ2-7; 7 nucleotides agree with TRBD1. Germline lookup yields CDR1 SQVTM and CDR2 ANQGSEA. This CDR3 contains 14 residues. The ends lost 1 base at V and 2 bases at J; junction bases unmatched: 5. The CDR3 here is CSVEVWDSPYEQYF. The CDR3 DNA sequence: TGCAGCGTTGAAGTGTGGGACAGTCCCTACGAGCAGTACTTC.

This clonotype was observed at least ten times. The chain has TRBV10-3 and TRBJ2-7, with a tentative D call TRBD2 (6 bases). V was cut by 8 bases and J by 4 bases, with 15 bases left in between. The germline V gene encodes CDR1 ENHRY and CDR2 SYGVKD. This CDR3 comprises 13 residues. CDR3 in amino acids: CAIGGDTGYEQYF. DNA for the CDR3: TGTGCCATCGGAGGGGATACTGGTTACGAGCAGTACTTC.

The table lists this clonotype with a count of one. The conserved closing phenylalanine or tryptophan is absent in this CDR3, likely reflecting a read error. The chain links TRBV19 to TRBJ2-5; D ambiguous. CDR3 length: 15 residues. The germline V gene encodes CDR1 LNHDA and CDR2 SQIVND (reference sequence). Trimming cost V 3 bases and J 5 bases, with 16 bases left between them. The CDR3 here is CASSIDHLLEETQYL. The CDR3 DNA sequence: TGTGCCAGTAGTATTGATCACCTTTTAGAGGAGACCCAGTACCTC.

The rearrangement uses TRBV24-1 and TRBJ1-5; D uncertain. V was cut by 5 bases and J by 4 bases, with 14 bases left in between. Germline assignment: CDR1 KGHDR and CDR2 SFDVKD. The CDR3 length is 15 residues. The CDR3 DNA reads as TGTGCCACCAGTGTCTCCGGGGATGGAAATCAGCCCCAGCATTTT. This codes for CATSVSGDGNQPQHF.

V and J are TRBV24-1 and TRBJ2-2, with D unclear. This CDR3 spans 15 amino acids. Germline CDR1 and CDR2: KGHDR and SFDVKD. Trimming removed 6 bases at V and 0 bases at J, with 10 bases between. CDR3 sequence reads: CATSPQYPNTGELFF. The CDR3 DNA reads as TGTGCCACCAGTCCTCAGTACCCGAACACCGGGGAGCTGTTTTTT.

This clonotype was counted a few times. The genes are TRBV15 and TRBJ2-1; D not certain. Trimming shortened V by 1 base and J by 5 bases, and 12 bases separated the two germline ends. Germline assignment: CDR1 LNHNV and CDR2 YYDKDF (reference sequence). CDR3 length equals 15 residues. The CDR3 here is CATSRVTRADNEQFF. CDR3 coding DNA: TGTGCCACCAGCAGAGTAACAAGGGCGGACAATGAGCAGTTCTTC.

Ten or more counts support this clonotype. The CDR3 reads CASSLTSGVRGEQYF. Here the CDR3 DNA reads TGTGCCAGCAGCTTAACTAGCGGGGTGAGAGGCGAGCAGTACTTC. V is TRBV7-2 and J is TRBJ2-7; 10 positions agree with TRBD2. CDR1 and CDR2 (germline): SGHTA, FQGNSA. The CDR3 sequence is 15 residues long. The J segment lost 6 bases and the V segment lost 2 bases, leaving 7 bases of the junction unmatched.

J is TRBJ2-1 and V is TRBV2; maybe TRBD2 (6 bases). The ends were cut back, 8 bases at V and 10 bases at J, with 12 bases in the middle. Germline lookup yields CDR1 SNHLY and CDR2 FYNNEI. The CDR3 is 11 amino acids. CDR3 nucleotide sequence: TGTGCCAGCTCGGGGGTGAGAGAGCAGTTCTTC. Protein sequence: CASSGVREQFF.

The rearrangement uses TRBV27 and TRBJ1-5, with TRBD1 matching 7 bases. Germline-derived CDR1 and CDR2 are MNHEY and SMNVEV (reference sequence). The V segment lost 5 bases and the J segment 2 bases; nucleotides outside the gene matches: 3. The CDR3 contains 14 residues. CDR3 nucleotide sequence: TGTGCCAGCAGTAACCAGGGGGGCAATCAGCCCCAGCATTTT. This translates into CASSNQGGNQPQHF.

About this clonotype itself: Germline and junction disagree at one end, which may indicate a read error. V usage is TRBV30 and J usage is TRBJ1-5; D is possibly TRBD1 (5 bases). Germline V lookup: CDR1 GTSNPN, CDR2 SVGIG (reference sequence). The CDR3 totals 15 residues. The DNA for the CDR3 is TGTGCCTGCTCGGGACTCCTATATAGCGATCAGCCCCAGCATTTT. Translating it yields CACSGLLYSDQPQHF.

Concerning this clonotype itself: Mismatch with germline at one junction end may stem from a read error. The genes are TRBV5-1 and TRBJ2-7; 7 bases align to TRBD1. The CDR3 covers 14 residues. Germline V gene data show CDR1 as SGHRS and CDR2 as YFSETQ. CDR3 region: CASSDGTADYEQYF. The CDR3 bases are TGTGCCAGCAGCGACGGGACAGCAGACTACGAGCAGTACTTC.

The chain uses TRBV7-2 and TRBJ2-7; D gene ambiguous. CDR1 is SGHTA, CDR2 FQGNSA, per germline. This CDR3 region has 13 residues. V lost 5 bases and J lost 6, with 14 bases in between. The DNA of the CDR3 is TGTGCCAGCAGCCTAGGACCAGAGCCCGAGCAGTACTTC. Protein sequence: CASSLGPEPEQYF.

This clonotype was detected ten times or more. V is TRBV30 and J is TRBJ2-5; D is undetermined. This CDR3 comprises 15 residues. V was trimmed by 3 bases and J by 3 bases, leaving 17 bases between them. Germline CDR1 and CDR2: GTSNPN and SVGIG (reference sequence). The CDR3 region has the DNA TGTGCCTGGAGCCCCGGTGGCAGTGGTGAAGAGACCCAGTACTTC. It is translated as CAWSPGGSGEETQYF.

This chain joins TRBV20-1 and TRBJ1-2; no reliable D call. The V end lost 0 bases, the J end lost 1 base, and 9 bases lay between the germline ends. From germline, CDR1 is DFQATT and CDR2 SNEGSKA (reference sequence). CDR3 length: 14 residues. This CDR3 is CSARDEQVNYGYTF. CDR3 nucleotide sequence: TGCAGTGCTAGAGACGAGCAGGTTAACTATGGCTACACCTTC.

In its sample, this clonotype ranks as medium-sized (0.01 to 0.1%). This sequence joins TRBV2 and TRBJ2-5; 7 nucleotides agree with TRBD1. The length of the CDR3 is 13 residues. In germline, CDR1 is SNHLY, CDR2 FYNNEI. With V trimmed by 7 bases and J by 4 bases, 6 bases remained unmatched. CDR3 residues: CASMTGSGETQYF. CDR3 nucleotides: TGTGCCAGCATGACAGGGTCTGGAGAGACCCAGTACTTC.

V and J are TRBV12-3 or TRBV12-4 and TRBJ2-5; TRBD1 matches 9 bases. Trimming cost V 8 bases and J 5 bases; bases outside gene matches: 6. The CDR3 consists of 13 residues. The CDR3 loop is CASQQGAHETQYF. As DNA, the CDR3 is TGTGCCAGCCAACAGGGGGCACATGAGACCCAGTACTTC.

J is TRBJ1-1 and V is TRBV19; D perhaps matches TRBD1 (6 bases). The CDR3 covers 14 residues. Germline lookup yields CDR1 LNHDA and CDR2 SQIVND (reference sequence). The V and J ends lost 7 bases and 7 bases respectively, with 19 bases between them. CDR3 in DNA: TGTGCCAGTAACGCTGGGGGCTCTCGGGGTGAAGCTTTCTTT. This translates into CASNAGGSRGEAFF.

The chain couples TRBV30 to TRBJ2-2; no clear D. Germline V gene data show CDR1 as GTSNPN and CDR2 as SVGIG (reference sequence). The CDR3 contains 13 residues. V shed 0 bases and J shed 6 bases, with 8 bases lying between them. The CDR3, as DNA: TGTGCCTGGAGTGTTCTTGGCCCCGGGGAGCTGTTTTTT. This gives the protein CAWSVLGPGELFF.